These 32 T cell receptor beta chains originate from one sample sequenced in a study of blood T cells in healthy people across ages. Then a second PCR, running roughly 7 to 11 cycles, was carried out with a sample-barcoded 5' primer and a J-beta primer mix. MiXCR was run by TCRdb on the 5' RACE reads, yielding one entry per CDR3 protein. The sample lists about 1 million distinct CDR3 sequences, 40% to 55% occurring once. Sequencing was performed on blood. The source is a woman aged 55-70 years in good health.

V usage is TRBV5-1 and J usage is TRBJ1-1; tentatively, D is TRBD1 (5 bases). V lost 0 bases and J 5 bases, leaving 14 bases between the germline ends. The CDR3 extends over 15 amino acids. CDR1 and CDR2 from the germline V gene are SGHRS and YFSETQ. In DNA, the CDR3 is TGCGCCAGCAGCTTGGCCGGCGGAGGGGCGACTGAAGCTTTCTTT. This codes for CASSLAGGGATEAFF. Filled out from reference TRBV5-1 and TRBJ1-1, the complete variable domain reads KAGVTQTPRYLIKTRGQQVTLSCSPISGHRSVSWYQQTPGQGLQFLFEYFSETQRNKGNFPGRFSGRQFSNSRSEMNVSTLELGDSALYLCASSLAGGGATEAFFGQGTRLTVV.

This clonotype has a count of ten or more. This rearrangement joins TRBV7-2 to TRBJ2-1, with D maybe TRBD2 (6 bases). This CDR3 region has 16 residues. Germline lookup yields CDR1 SGHTA and CDR2 FQGNSA. The V gene lost 6 bases and the J gene lost 0 bases, with 15 bases spanning the gap. The CDR3 coding sequence is TGTGCCAGCAGACCACTAGCTTTCAGCTCCTACAATGAGCAGTTCTTC. Protein sequence: CASRPLAFSSYNEQFF.

CDR3 bases: TGTGCCAGCAGCTTAAGGAGGGTTTATGGCTACACCTTC. This sequence encodes CASSLRRVYGYTF. The genes are TRBV7-2 and TRBJ1-2; D ambiguous. The CDR3 extends over 13 amino acids. Per germline, CDR1 SGHTA and CDR2 FQGNSA. V was clipped by 2 bases and J by 5 bases, with 9 bases between them.

This chain joins TRBV12-3 or TRBV12-4 and TRBJ2-7, with 14 bases lining up with TRBD2. The CDR3 spans 14 residues. Unmatched junction bases numbered 10, after V lost 6 bases and J lost 12 bases. The CDR3 bases are TGTGCCAGCAGCCCCGGGACTAGCGGGAGAATGGGGTACTTC. This codes for CASSPGTSGRMGYF.

This clonotype appeared a few times. The chain employs TRBV7-2 and TRBJ2-5; 10 nucleotides match TRBD2. J was trimmed by 4 bases and V by 3 bases; bases with no gene match: 11. Germline V gene data show CDR1 as SGHTA and CDR2 as FQGNSA. This CDR3 is built from 17 residues. The chain's CDR3 is CASSFRAGGGIGETQYF. In DNA form, the CDR3 reads TGTGCCAGCAGCTTCCGAGCGGGAGGGGGTATCGGAGAGACCCAGTACTTC.

As regards this clonotype: An end of the junction does not agree with germline; a read error may underlie this. The chain joins TRBV6-6 to TRBJ2-1; TRBD1 matches at 7 bases. The CDR3 has 15 residues. Per the germline V gene, CDR1 is MNHNY and CDR2 is SVGAGI (reference sequence). In nucleotides, the CDR3 is TGTACCAGCAGTGAGATAGGGGGCGTCGGCAATGAGCAGTTCTTC. It encodes CTSSEIGGVGNEQFF.

The V and J genes are TRBV11-2 and TRBJ1-5; D call uncertain. The CDR3 is 13 amino acids. Germline V gene sequence: CDR1 SGHAT, CDR2 FQNNGV. V lost 2 bases and J 3 bases, leaving 5 bases between the germline ends. CDR3 amino acids: CASSLFPNQPQHF. Here the CDR3 DNA reads TGTGCCAGCAGCTTATTCCCCAATCAGCCCCAGCATTTT.

This clonotype showed up many times. The chain carries TRBV11-2 and TRBJ2-7; 7 bases are a match to TRBD1. Losses at the gene ends were 5 bases for V and 7 bases for J; bases not matched to a gene: 14. Germline CDR1 SGHAT, CDR2 FQNNGV. CDR3 length: 15 residues. The CDR3 DNA is TGTGCCAGCAGCAACCGGGACAGAGGGTCACGGGAGCAGTACTTC. Amino acids: CASSNRDRGSREQYF.

This chain links TRBV6-5 with TRBJ1-5, with 8 bases aligning to TRBD1. CDR1 is MNHEY and CDR2 is SVGAGI in the germline V gene. Trimming removed 5 bases from V and 4 bases from J; junction bases left unmatched: 7. The length of the CDR3 is 15 residues. This chain's CDR3 is CASSPYGQGNQPQHF. CDR3 coding DNA: TGTGCCAGCAGTCCATACGGACAGGGAAATCAGCCCCAGCATTTT.

This clonotype appeared many times. V usage is TRBV15 and J usage is TRBJ2-7; TRBD1 is a possible D gene (6 bases). V dropped 3 bases and J dropped 0 bases, with 9 bases sitting between them. The CDR3 runs to 14 residues. Germline lookup yields CDR1 LNHNV and CDR2 YYDKDF (reference sequence). Here the CDR3 DNA reads TGTGCCACCAGCAGTAGGGACAACTCCTACGAGCAGTACTTC. Translating gives CATSSRDNSYEQYF. Combining the CDR3 with reference TRBV15 and TRBJ2-7 gives the whole variable domain DAMVIQNPRYQVTQFGKPVTLSCSQTLNHNVMYWYQQKSSQAPKLLFHYYDKDFNNEADTPDNFQSRRPNTSFCFLDIRSPGLGDTAMYLCATSSRDNSYEQYFGPGTRLTVT.

The chain carries TRBV27 and TRBJ1-6; 8 nucleotides match TRBD1. Germline CDR1 and CDR2: MNHEY and SMNVEV (reference sequence). The V and J ends lost 5 bases and 6 bases, in that order; junction bases with no gene match: 12. The CDR3 consists of 17 residues. CDR3 loop: CASSPHGRQGINSPLHF. CDR3 nucleotide sequence: TGTGCCAGCAGTCCCCACGGTCGACAGGGGATTAATTCACCCCTCCACTTT.

The V and J genes are TRBV7-9 and TRBJ2-1, with 8 bases lining up with TRBD2. The CDR3 loop spans 16 amino acids. The germline gives CDR1 SEHNR, CDR2 FQNEAQ (reference sequence). V trimming: 1 base; J trimming: 3 bases; junction bases outside the gene matches: 5. The CDR3: CASSLDPAGGYNEQFF. The DNA of the CDR3 is TGTGCCAGCAGCTTAGATCCGGCGGGAGGCTACAATGAGCAGTTCTTC.

The chain recombines TRBV6-5 with TRBJ2-2; D may be TRBD1 (6 bases). The V gene's germline CDR1 is MNHEY and CDR2 SVGAGI. CDR3 length equals 13 residues. V shed 5 bases and J shed 8 bases, with 12 bases lying between them. Written as DNA, the CDR3 is TGTGCCAGCAGTCCAGGGGCTCGGGGGGAGCTGTTTTTT. This sequence encodes CASSPGARGELFF.

About this clonotype: One end of the junction varies from germline; a read error may be responsible. The chain links TRBV27 to TRBJ2-3; D is ambiguous. Germline lookup yields CDR1 MNHEY and CDR2 SMNVEV (reference sequence). This CDR3 spans 15 amino acids. The CDR3 coding sequence is TGTGCCAGCAGTATATCACGAACGGGCTCAGATACGCAGTATTTT. Translation gives CASSISRTGSDTQYF.

This clonotype has ten or more counts. This chain uses TRBV4-1 with TRBJ2-5; 8 bases agree with TRBD1. CDR3 length: 16 amino acids. Germline lookup yields CDR1 MGHRA and CDR2 YSYEKL. The trim removed 2 bases at V and 2 bases at J, leaving 7 bases unmatched. CDR3 amino acids: CASSQTGTGFQETQYF. CDR3 DNA sequence: TGCGCCAGCAGCCAAACCGGGACAGGTTTTCAAGAGACCCAGTACTTC.

This rearrangement joins TRBV5-1 to TRBJ2-5; tentatively, D is TRBD1 (6 bases). The germline V gene has CDR1 SGHRS and CDR2 YFSETQ. This CDR3 comprises 15 residues. Deletions cut 0 bases from V and 11 bases from J, with 20 bases between. As DNA, the CDR3 is TGCGCCAGCAGCTTGGGGGGCGCAGGGGCCGAAGAGCAGTACTTC. Protein sequence: CASSLGGAGAEEQYF.

This clonotype has a handful of counts. J is TRBJ2-1 and V is TRBV29-1; D is possibly TRBD2 (6 bases). Trimming cost V 8 bases and J 2 bases, with 13 bases left between them. This CDR3 has 13 residues. Per germline, CDR1 SQVTM and CDR2 ANQGSEA. The CDR3 region is CSSGRPAYNEQFF. CDR3 nucleotides: TGCAGCTCTGGGAGGCCTGCCTACAATGAGCAGTTCTTC.

The genes are TRBV9 and TRBJ1-2, with 7 bases identical to TRBD1. V lost 6 bases, J lost 8 bases, and 10 bases stayed unmatched. CDR3 length: 13 residues. Per germline, CDR1 SGDLS and CDR2 YYNGEE. CDR3 in amino acids: CASTGGAIYGYTF. The CDR3 DNA sequence: TGTGCCAGCACAGGGGGGGCGATCTACGGCTACACCTTC. Supplemented by reference TRBV9 and TRBJ1-2, the full variable domain reads DSGVTQTPKHLITATGQRVTLRCSPRSGDLSVYWYQQSLDQGLQFLIQYYNGEERAKGNILERFSAQQFPDLHSELNLSSLELGDSALYFCASTGGAIYGYTFGSGTRLTVV.

The CDR3 spells CASSLSFRVTTGELFF. In DNA, the CDR3 is TGTGCCAGCAGTTTATCGTTCAGGGTGACCACCGGGGAGCTGTTTTTT. The chain joins TRBV27 to TRBJ2-2, with a possible D match to TRBD1 (5 bases). CDR1 is MNHEY and CDR2 is SMNVEV in the germline V gene (reference sequence). V lost 0 bases and J 4 bases, leaving 12 bases between the germline ends. The CDR3 is 16 amino acids.

This clonotype has a single count. The chain joins TRBV6-1 to TRBJ2-1; D ambiguous. The length of the CDR3 is 13 residues. Trimming removed 6 bases from V and 10 bases from J, with 16 bases in between. Germline CDR1 MNHNS, CDR2 SASEGT. CDR3 residues: CASSARRALEQFF. CDR3 coding DNA: TGTGCCAGCAGCGCAAGGCGTGCCTTGGAGCAGTTCTTC.

This chain uses TRBV27 with TRBJ2-5, with TRBD2 identical over 16 bases. The DNA end lines up better with TRBJ2-7; the J call may be wrong. The CDR3 contains 16 residues. Germline CDR1 and CDR2: MNHEY and SMNVEV (reference sequence). CDR3 amino acids: CASRGTSGRAVLEQYF. The DNA for the CDR3 is TGTGCCAGCAGGGGGACTAGCGGGAGGGCCGTCCTCGAGCAGTACTTC.

In its sample, this clonotype was seen once. The V call is TRBV20-1, the J call TRBJ2-1, with D uncertain. Germline V gene data show CDR1 as DFQATT and CDR2 as SNEGSKA (reference sequence). The V gene lost 3 bases and the J gene lost 4 bases, with 7 bases spanning the gap. This CDR3 is 12 amino acids long. CDR3 DNA sequence: TGCAGTGCTAGGATCAAGTACAATGAGCAGTTCTTC. It encodes CSARIKYNEQFF.

This sequence joins TRBV27 and TRBJ2-1; the D is unclear. Trimming cost V 5 bases and J 10 bases, with 15 bases left between them. Per the germline V gene, CDR1 is MNHEY and CDR2 is SMNVEV (reference sequence). The CDR3 consists of 13 residues. The CDR3 is CASSLRTYREQFF. CDR3 nucleotide sequence: TGTGCCAGCAGTCTCCGGACCTATAGGGAGCAGTTCTTC.

The V gene is TRBV20-1, the J gene TRBJ1-1; D not resolved. CDR3 length equals 14 residues. Germline V gene sequence: CDR1 DFQATT, CDR2 SNEGSKA (reference sequence). The ends were cut back, 4 bases at V and 0 bases at J, with 12 bases in the middle. The CDR3 DNA follows: TGCAGTGCTACCGATCGAATGTTGAACACTGAAGCTTTCTTT. It specifies CSATDRMLNTEAFF.

CDR3 region: CASARGRNTDTQYF. The DNA of the CDR3 is TGTGCCAGCGCAAGGGGCAGGAATACAGATACGCAGTATTTT. The chain recombines TRBV18 with TRBJ2-3; the D gene is possibly TRBD1 (5 bases). V gave up 8 bases and J gave up 3 bases, with 15 bases separating them. Germline loops: CDR1 KGHSH, CDR2 LQKENI. The CDR3 consists of 14 residues.

This clonotype was counted between two and nine times. The V and J genes are TRBV6-5 and TRBJ2-1, with D maybe TRBD2 (5 bases). The CDR3 is 16 residues long. The V and J ends lost 0 bases and 4 bases respectively, with 13 bases between them. The germline gives CDR1 MNHEY, CDR2 SVGAGI. The CDR3 spells CASSYSRGLEYNEQFF. CDR3 DNA: TGTGCCAGCAGTTACTCGCGAGGGCTCGAATACAATGAGCAGTTCTTC.

This chain joins TRBV7-6 and TRBJ1-2; TRBD1 matches 7 bases. The ends lost 5 bases at V and 8 bases at J; junction bases unmatched: 14. Germline V gene lookup returns CDR1 SGHVS and CDR2 FNYEAQ. The CDR3 sequence is 15 residues long. CDR3 sequence (DNA): TGTGCCAGCAGCCCTCGGACAGGAGCGAGAGGGGGCTACACCTTC. It yields the protein CASSPRTGARGGYTF.

This clonotype has a handful of counts. The chain employs TRBV9 and TRBJ1-1, with no clear D. V was shortened by 4 bases and J by 5 bases, with 12 bases between the two germline ends. Germline V CDR1 and CDR2: SGDLS, YYNGEE. This CDR3 comprises 13 residues. CDR3: CASSPHGRTEAFF. In DNA, the CDR3 is TGTGCCAGCAGCCCTCACGGGAGGACTGAAGCTTTCTTT.

This clonotype has ten or more counts. The CDR3 bases are TGCGCCAGCAGTGCTGGCGGGAGTTATGGCGAGCAGTACTTC. It is translated as CASSAGGSYGEQYF. The rearrangement links TRBV10-1 to TRBJ2-7; 7 bases map to TRBD2. The CDR3 is 14 residues long. V was pared by 4 bases and J by 6 bases, with 9 bases of the junction left unmatched. Germline CDR1 and CDR2: WNHNN and SYGVQD (reference sequence).

This clonotype was detected only a few times. V is TRBV20-1 and J is TRBJ2-5; 12 positions match TRBD2. V lost 3 bases and J lost 0; bases outside the gene matches: 8. This CDR3 is built from 17 residues. Germline CDR1 reads DFQATT; CDR2 reads SNEGSKA (reference sequence). The CDR3 sequence: CSASPGLAGTYQETQYF. The CDR3, as DNA: TGCAGTGCTAGCCCCGGACTAGCGGGAACGTACCAAGAGACCCAGTACTTC.

This clonotype appeared a few times. The chain links TRBV29-1 to TRBJ1-2; possible D gene TRBD1, 5 bases. With 7 bases removed from V and 2 bases from J, the gap between germline ends came to 8 bases. In germline, CDR1 is SQVTM, CDR2 ANQGSEA. The CDR3 consists of 11 residues. CDR3 amino acids: CSGTGNYGYTF. For the CDR3, the DNA is TGCAGCGGAACAGGCAACTATGGCTACACCTTC.

This clonotype has only a few counts. Relative to the germline gene, one junction end is altered; a read error may explain this. The DNA for the CDR3 is TGCAGCGTAGAAGGGACAGGGGGCTATGGCTACACCTTC. Translated, it gives CSVEGTGGYGYTF. The chain combines TRBV29-1 with TRBJ1-2; 11 nucleotides align to TRBD1. CDR1 and CDR2 (germline): SQVTM, ANQGSEA. The CDR3 runs to 13 residues.